Ten or more counts support the clone carrying this TCR beta chain. The antigen is unknown. Attachment of unique molecular identifiers to individual cDNA molecules was performed. TCRdb used MiXCR to reprocess the 5' RACE reads, holding one entry per CDR3 protein. The table has about 25,000 distinct CDR3 sequences, 4.5% to 7% seen once; the top ten hold 2% to 2.5%. The data derive from a study of early T cells in non-severe SARS-CoV-2 infection. The trim removed 10 bases at V and 2 bases at J, leaving 11 bases unmatched. The CDR3 runs to 15 residues. CDR1 is MNHNS, CDR2 SASEGT, per germline. Points from the study as a whole: Missing private and CD4 specificities, VDJdb matching favored anti-spike CD8 responses.

Material: whole blood. The chain has TRBV6-1 and TRBJ2-5; 9 nucleotides line up with TRBD2. The origin of this receptor is an adult who was a healthcare worker with PCR-confirmed SARS-CoV-2 infection or an uninfected control (not recorded which). CDR3 nucleotide sequence: TGTGCCACCGCCCTGCGGGGGGGGATACAAGAGACCCAGTACTTC. Translated, it gives CATALRGGIQETQYF.